The clone carrying this TCR beta chain was counted at least ten times. The data stem from a study of Graves' ophthalmopathy and Graves' hyperthyroidism. Amplification targeted the TCR beta CDR3 regions, with RNA transcripts as the source material. First-round RT-PCR employed HTBI primers, with a second-round multiplex PCR after it. TCRdb processed the multiplex PCR reads anew with MiXCR; each CDR3 protein has one entry. The repertoire includes about 220,000 distinct CDR3 sequences, 20% to 25% of them detected once, and around two fifths sits in the top ten. Moderately to severely active ophthalmopathy under 3 months, CAS at least 3, NOSPECS at least 4. Exclusion covered patients with other autoimmune diseases or uncontrolled infections (as well as pregnancy or lactation). PBMCs had their origin in fresh peripheral blood (roughly 10 ml). Sequencing was carried out using peripheral blood. The sequence derives from a woman aged 45-60 years with Graves' ophthalmopathy.

Written as DNA, the CDR3 is TGTGCCAGCAGTTTCGCCATCACTGAAGCTTTCTTT. It codes for CASSFAITEAFF. This rearrangement joins TRBV12-3 or TRBV12-4 to TRBJ1-1; no reliable D call. This CDR3 spans 12 amino acids. Trimming left V 3 bases short and J 4 bases short, with 6 bases between.